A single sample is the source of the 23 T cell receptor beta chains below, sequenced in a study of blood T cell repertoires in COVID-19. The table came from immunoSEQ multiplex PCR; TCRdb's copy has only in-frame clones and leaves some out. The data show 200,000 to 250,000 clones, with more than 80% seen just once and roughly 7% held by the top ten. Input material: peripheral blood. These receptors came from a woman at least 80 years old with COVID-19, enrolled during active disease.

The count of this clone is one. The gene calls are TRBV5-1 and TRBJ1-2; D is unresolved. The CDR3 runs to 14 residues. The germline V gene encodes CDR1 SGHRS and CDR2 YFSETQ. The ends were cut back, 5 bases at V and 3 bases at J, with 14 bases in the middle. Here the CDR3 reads CASRSQVNDYGYTF. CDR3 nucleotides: TGCGCCAGCAGGTCTCAGGTGAACGACTATGGCTACACCTTC.

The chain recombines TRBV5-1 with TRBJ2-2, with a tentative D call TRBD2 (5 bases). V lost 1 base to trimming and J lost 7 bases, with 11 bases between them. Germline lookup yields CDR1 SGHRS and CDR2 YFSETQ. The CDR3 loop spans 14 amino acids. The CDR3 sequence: CASSLYSGSGELFF. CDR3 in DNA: TGCGCCAGCAGCTTGTATTCGGGGAGCGGGGAGCTGTTTTTT.

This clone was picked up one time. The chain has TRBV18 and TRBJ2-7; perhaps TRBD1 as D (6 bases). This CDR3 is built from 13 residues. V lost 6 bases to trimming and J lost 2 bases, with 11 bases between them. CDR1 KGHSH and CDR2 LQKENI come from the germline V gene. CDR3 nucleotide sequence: TGTGCCAGCTCGCCCGGGACAACCTACGAGCAGTACTTC. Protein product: CASSPGTTYEQYF.

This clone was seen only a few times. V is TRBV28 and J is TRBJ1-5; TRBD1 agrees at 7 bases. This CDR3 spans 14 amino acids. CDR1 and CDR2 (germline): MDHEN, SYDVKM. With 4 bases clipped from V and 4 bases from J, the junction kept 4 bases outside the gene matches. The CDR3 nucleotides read TGTGCCAGCAGTTCACCAGGGGGGAATCAGCCCCAGCATTTT. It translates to CASSSPGGNQPQHF.

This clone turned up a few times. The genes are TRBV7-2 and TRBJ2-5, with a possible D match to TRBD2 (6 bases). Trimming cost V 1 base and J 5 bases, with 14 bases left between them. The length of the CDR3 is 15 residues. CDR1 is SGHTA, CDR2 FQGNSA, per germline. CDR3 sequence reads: CASSLEARGWETQYF. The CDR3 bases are TGTGCCAGCAGCTTAGAAGCGCGGGGCTGGGAGACCCAGTACTTC.

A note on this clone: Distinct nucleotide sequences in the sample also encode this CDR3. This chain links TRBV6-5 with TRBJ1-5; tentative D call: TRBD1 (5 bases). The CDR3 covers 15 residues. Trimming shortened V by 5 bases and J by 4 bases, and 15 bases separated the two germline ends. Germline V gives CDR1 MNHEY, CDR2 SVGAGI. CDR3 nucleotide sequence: TGTGCCAGCAGTCCCGGGGGACGTTCGAATCAGCCCCAGCATTTT. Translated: CASSPGGRSNQPQHF.

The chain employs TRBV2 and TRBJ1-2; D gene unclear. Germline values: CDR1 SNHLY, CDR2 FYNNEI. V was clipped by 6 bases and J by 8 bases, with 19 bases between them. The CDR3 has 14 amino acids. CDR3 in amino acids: CASRGSEGVGGYTF. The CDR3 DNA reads TGTGCCAGCAGGGGCTCTGAGGGCGTAGGAGGCTACACCTTC.

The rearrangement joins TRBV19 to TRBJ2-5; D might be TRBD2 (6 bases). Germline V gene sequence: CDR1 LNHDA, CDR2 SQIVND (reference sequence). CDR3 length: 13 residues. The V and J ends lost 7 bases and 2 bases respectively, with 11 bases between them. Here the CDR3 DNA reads TGTGCCAGTAAATTACGGGGGCAAGAGACCCAGTACTTC. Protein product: CASKLRGQETQYF.

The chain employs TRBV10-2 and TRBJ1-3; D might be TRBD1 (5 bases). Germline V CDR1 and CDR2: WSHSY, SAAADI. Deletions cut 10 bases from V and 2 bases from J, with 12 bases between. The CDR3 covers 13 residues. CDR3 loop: CATQGYAGNTIYF. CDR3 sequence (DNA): TGCGCCACTCAGGGTTACGCTGGAAACACCATATATTTT.

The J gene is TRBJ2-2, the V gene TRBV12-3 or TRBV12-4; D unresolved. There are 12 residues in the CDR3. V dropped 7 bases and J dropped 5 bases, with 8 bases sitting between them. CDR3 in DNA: TGTGCCAGCATCCTGTTAACCGGGGAGCTGTTTTTT. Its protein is CASILLTGELFF.

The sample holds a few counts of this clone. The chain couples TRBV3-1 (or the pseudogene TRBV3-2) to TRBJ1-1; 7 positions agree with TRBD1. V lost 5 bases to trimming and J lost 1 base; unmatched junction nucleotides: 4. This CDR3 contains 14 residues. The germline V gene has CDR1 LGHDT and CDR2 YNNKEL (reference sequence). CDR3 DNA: TGTGCCAGCAGCACGCGACAGGGGAACACTGAAGCTTTCTTT. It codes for CASSTRQGNTEAFF.

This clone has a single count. The CDR3 protein is CASSTLTGDSTDTQYF. The DNA of the CDR3 is TGCGCCAGCAGCACCCTGACAGGGGATAGCACAGATACGCAGTATTTT. V gene TRBV5-1 combines with J gene TRBJ2-3; 8 nucleotides align to TRBD1. V gave up 4 bases and J gave up 0 bases; unmatched junction bases: 7. The CDR3 extends over 16 amino acids. Germline V gene lookup returns CDR1 SGHRS and CDR2 YFSETQ.

The CDR3 DNA reads as TGTGCCAGCAGCTTCGGGATTAGCAATCAGCCCCAGCATTTT. Translated: CASSFGISNQPQHF. This chain joins TRBV7-8 and TRBJ1-5, with D uncertain. Trimming took off 3 bases at V and 0 bases at J, with 6 bases between the two ends. Germline lookup yields CDR1 SGHVS and CDR2 FQNEAQ. The CDR3 totals 14 residues.

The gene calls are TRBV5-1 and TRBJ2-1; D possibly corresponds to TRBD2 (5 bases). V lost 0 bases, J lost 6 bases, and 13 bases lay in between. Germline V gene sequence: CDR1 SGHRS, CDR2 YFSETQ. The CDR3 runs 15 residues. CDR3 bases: TGCGCCAGCAGCTTGGGGGGTAGCGTCGGCAATGAGCAGTTCTTC. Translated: CASSLGGSVGNEQFF.

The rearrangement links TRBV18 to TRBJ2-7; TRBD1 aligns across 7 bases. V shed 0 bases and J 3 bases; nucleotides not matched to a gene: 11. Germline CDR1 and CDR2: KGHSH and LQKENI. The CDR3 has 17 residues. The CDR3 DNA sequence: TGTGCCAGCTCACCACCGGGACAGCGCCACAGAGGCTACGAGCAGTACTTC. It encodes CASSPPGQRHRGYEQYF.

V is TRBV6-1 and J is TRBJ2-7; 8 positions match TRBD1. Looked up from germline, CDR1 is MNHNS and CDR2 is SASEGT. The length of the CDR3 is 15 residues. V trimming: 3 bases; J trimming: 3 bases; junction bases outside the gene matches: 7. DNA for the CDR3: TGTGCCAGCAGTGACGGGGACAGGACTCTCTACGAGCAGTACTTC. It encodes CASSDGDRTLYEQYF.

The CDR3 DNA reads as TGTGCCAGCGGAGTCCCGATGAACACTGAAGCTTTCTTT. It is translated as CASGVPMNTEAFF. This chain links TRBV28 with TRBJ1-1; no clear D. The CDR3 contains 13 residues. CDR1 MDHEN and CDR2 SYDVKM come from the germline V gene. V was shortened by 8 bases and J by 0 bases, with 10 bases between the two germline ends.

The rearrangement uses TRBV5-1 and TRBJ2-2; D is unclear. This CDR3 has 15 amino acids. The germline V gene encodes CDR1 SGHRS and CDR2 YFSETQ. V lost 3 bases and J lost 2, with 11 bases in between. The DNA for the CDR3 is TGCGCCAGCAGCTCCCAACACAGTAACACCGGGGAGCTGTTTTTT. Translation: CASSSQHSNTGELFF.

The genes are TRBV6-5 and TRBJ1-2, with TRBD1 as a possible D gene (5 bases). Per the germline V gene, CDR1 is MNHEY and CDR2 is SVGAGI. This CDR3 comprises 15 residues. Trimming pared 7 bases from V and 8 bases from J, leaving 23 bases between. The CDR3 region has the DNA TGTGCCAGCAAAAGGGGTTCGCCAAACCCCTCGGGCTACACCTTC. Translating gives CASKRGSPNPSGYTF.

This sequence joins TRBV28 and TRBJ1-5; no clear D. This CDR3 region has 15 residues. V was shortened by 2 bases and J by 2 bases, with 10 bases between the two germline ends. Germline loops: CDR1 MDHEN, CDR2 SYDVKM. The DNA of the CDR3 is TGTGCCAGCAGTTTAGCAGGCCGTGGCAATCAGCCCCAGCATTTT. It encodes CASSLAGRGNQPQHF.

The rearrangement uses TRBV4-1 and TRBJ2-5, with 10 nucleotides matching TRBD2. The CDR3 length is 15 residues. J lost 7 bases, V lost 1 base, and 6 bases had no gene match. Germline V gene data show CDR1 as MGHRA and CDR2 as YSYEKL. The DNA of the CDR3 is TGCGCCAGCAGCCAAGGACTAGCGGGTTCTGGGACCCAGTACTTC. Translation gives CASSQGLAGSGTQYF.

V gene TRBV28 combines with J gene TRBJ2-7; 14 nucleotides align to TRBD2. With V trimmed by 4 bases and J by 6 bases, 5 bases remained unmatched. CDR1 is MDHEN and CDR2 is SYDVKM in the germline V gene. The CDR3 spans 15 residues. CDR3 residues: CASSSGTSGSLEQYF. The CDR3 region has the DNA TGTGCCAGCAGTTCAGGGACTAGCGGGAGTCTCGAGCAGTACTTC. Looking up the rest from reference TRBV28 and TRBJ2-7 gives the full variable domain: DVKVTQSSRYLVKRTGEKVFLECVQDMDHENMFWYRQDPGLGLRLIYFSYDVKMKEKGDIPEGYSVSREKKERFSLILESASTNQTSMYLCASSSGTSGSLEQYFGPGTRLTVT.

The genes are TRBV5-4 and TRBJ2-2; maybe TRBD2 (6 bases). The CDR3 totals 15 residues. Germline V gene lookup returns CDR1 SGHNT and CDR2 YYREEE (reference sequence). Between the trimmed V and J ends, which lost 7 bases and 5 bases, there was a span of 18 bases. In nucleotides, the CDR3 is TGTGCCAGCGCTGTCTATGGGGACTGGACCGGGGAGCTGTTTTTT. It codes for CASAVYGDWTGELFF.